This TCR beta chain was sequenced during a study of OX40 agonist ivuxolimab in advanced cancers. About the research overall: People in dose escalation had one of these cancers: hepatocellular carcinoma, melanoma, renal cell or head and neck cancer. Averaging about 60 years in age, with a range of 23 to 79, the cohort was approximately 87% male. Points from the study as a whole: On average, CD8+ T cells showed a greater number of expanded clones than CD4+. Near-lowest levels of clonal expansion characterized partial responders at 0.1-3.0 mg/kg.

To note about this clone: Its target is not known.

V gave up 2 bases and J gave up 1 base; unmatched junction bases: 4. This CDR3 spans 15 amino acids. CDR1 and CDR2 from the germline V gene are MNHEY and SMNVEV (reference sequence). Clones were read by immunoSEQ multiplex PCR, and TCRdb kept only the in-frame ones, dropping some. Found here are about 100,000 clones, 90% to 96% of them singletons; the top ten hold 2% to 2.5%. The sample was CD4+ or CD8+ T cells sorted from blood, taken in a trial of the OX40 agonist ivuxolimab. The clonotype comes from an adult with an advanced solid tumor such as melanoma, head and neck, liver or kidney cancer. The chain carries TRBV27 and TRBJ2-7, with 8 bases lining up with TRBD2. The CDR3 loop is CASSLQREGSYEQYF. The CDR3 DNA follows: TGTGCCAGCAGTTTACAACGGGAGGGGTCCTACGAGCAGTACTTC.